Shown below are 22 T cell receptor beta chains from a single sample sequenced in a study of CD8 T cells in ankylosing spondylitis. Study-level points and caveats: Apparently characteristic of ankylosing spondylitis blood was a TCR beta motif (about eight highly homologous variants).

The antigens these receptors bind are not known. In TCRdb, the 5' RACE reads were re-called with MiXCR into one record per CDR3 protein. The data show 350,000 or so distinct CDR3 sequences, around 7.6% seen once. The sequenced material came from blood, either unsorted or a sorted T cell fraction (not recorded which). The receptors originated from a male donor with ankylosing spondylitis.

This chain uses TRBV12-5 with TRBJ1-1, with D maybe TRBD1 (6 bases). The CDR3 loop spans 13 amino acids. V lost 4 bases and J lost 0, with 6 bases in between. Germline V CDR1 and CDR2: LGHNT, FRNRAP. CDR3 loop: CASGSGVNTEAFF. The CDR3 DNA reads TGTGCTAGTGGTTCAGGGGTGAACACTGAAGCTTTCTTT.

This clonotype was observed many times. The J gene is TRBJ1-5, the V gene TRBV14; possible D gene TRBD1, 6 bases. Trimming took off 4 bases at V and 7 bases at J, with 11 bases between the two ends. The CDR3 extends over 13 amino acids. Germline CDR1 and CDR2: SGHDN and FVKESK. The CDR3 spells CASSRGGFQPQHF. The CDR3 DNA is TGTGCCAGCAGCCGAGGGGGGTTCCAGCCCCAGCATTTT.

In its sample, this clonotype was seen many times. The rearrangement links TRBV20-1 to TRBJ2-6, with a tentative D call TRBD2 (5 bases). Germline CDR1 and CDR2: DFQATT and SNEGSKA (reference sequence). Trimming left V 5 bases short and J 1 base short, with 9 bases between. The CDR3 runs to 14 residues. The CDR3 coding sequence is TGCAGTGCTGGACTCGATTCTGGGGCCAACGTCCTGACTTTC. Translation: CSAGLDSGANVLTF.

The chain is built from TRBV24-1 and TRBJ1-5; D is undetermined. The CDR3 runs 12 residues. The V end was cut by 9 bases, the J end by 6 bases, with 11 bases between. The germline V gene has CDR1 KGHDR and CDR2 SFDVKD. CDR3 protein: CATSSGVQPQHF. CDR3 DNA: TGTGCCACCTCATCTGGTGTTCAGCCCCAGCATTTT.

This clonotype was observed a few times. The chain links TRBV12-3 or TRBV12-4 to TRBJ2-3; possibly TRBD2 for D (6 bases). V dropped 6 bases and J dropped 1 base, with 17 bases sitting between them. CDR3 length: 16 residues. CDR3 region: CASSSRYSGGTDTQYF. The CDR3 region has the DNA TGTGCCAGCAGCTCTCGGTATAGCGGAGGCACAGATACGCAGTATTTT.

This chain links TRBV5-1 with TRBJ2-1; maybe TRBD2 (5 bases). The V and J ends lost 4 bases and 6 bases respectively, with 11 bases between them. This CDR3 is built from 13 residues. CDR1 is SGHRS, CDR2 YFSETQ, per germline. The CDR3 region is CASSPLVANEQFF. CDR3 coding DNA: TGCGCCAGCAGCCCACTAGTTGCCAATGAGCAGTTCTTC.

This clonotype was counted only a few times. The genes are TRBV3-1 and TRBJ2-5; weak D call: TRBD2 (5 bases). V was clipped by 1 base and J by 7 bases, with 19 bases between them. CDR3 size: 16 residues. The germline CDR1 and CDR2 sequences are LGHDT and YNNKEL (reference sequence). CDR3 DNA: TGTGCCAGCAGCCAAGTTACTACCAGACACGCGGGGACCCAGTACTTC. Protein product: CASSQVTTRHAGTQYF.

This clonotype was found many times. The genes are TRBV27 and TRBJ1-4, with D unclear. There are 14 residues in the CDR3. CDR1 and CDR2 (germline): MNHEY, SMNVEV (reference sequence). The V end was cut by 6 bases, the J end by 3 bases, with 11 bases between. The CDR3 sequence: CASRYRASNEKLFF. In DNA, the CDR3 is TGTGCCAGCAGGTACCGGGCCTCTAATGAAAAACTGTTTTTT.

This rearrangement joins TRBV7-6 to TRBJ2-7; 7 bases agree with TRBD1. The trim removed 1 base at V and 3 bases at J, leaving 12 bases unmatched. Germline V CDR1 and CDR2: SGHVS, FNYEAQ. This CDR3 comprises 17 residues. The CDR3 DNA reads TGTGCCAGCAGCTTAGGAGGGGGCGATGCAACGGTCTACGAGCAGTACTTC. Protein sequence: CASSLGGGDATVYEQYF.

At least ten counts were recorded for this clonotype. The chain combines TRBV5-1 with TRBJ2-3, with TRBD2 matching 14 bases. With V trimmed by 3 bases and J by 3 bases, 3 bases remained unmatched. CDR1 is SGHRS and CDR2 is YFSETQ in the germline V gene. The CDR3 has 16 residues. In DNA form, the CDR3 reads TGCGCCAGCAGCTCCCGGACTAGCGGGAGGACAGATACGCAGTATTTT. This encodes CASSSRTSGRTDTQYF.

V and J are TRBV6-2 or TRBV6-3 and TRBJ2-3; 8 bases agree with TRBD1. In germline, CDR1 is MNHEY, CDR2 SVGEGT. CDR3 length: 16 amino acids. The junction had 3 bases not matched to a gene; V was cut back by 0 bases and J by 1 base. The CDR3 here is CASSYSGTGGTDTQYF. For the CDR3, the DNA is TGTGCCAGCAGTTACTCAGGGACAGGCGGCACAGATACGCAGTATTTT.

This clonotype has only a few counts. CDR3 nucleotide sequence: TGCGCCAGCAGCTTAAGGACTAGCGAGGGCCACCAGTACTTC. Encoded protein: CASSLRTSEGHQYF. This sequence joins TRBV5-1 and TRBJ2-5, with 9 bases matching TRBD2. This CDR3 is built from 14 residues. V shed 2 bases, J shed 10 bases, and the junction held 9 bases outside the gene matches. The germline CDR1 and CDR2 sequences are SGHRS and YFSETQ.

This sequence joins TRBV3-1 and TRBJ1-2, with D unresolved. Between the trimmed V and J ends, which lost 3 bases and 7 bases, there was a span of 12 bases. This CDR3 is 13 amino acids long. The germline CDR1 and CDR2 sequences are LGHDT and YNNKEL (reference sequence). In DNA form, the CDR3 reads TGTGCCAGCAGCCAGACAAGAGATGGTGGCTACACCTTC. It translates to CASSQTRDGGYTF. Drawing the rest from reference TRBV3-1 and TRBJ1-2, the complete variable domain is DTAVSQTPKYLVTQMGNDKSIKCEQNLGHDTMYWYKQDSKKFLKIMFSYNNKELIINETVPNRFSPKSPDKAHLNLHINSLELGDSAVYFCASSQTRDGGYTFGSGTRLTVV.

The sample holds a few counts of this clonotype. CDR3 sequence reads: CATSLPWGQGTYEQYF. The CDR3 DNA reads TGTGCCACCAGCTTGCCATGGGGACAGGGCACGTACGAGCAGTACTTC. This chain connects TRBV15 to TRBJ2-7, with TRBD1 identical over 9 bases. This CDR3 is 16 amino acids long. The V segment lost 5 bases and the J segment 4 bases; nucleotides outside the gene matches: 12. Germline V lookup: CDR1 LNHNV, CDR2 YYDKDF (reference sequence).

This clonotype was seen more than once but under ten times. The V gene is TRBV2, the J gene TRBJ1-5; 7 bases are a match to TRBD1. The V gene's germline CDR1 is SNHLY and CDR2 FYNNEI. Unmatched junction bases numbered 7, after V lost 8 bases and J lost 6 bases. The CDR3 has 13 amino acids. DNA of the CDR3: TGTGCCAGCGTGCAGGGGGAAAGTCAGCCCCAGCATTTT. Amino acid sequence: CASVQGESQPQHF.

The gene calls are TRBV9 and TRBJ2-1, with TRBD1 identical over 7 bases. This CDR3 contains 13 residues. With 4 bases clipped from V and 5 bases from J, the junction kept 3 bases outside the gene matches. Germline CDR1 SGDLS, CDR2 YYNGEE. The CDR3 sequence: CASSTGTDNEQFF. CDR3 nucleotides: TGTGCCAGCAGCACAGGGACAGACAATGAGCAGTTCTTC.

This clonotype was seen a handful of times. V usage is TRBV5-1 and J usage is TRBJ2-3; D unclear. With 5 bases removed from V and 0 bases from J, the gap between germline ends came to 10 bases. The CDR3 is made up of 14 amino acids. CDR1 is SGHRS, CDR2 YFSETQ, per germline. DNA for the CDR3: TGCGCCAGCAGTCCACCCGTGAGCACAGATACGCAGTATTTT. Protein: CASSPPVSTDTQYF.

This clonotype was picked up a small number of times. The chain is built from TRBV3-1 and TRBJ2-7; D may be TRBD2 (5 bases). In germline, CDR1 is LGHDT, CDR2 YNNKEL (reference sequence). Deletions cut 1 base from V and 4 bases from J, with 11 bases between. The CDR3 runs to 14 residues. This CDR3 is CASSQGAGPYEQYF. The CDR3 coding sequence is TGTGCCAGCAGCCAAGGGGCGGGTCCATACGAGCAGTACTTC.

CDR3 sequence: CASTRRVTGTDTQYF. The CDR3 DNA reads TGTGCCAGCACCCGCCGGGTTACTGGCACAGATACGCAGTATTTT. The rearrangement links TRBV5-6 to TRBJ2-3; no firm D call. V dropped 6 bases and J dropped 1 base, with 15 bases sitting between them. Germline V gene data show CDR1 as SGHDT and CDR2 as YYEEEE. There are 15 residues in the CDR3.

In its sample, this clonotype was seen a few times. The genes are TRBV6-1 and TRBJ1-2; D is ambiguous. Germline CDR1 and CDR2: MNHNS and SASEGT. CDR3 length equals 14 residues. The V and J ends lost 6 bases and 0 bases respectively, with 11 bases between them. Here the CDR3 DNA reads TGTGCCAGCAGCAAGGACGGAGCTAACTATGGCTACACCTTC. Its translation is CASSKDGANYGYTF.

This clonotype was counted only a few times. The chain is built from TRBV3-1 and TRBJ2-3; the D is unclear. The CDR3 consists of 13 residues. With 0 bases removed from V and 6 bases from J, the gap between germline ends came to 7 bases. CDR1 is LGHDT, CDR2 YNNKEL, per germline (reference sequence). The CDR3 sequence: CASSQDGRDTQYF. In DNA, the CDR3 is TGTGCCAGCAGCCAAGATGGAAGGGATACGCAGTATTTT.

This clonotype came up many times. The CDR3 DNA reads as TGCAGCGCGACTCAGGGGGCGCAGAGAGAGCAGTACTTC. Translating it yields CSATQGAQREQYF. The rearrangement links TRBV29-1 to TRBJ2-7, with 8 bases matching TRBD1. The V gene end was trimmed by 7 bases and the J gene end by 7 bases; junction bases not matched to a gene: 12. This CDR3 is 13 amino acids long. Germline CDR1 and CDR2: SQVTM and ANQGSEA.